Shown below are 19 T cell receptor beta chains from a single sample sequenced in a study of T-cell memory formation after mild COVID-19. TCRdb fed the 5' RACE reads into MiXCR, producing one record per CDR3 protein. The sample includes approximately 190,000 distinct CDR3 sequences, roughly 18% of them seen just once. Sequenced sample: PBMCs or a T cell subset sorted from them (not recorded which). The receptors were sampled from an adult woman who had mild COVID-19 (a few samples of this study predate the infection). Cell type and time point are not known.

This chain connects TRBV7-9 to TRBJ1-2, with D uncertain. Germline V lookup: CDR1 SEHNR, CDR2 FQNEAQ (reference sequence). CDR3 length: 13 residues. V lost 1 base, J lost 8 bases, and 11 bases lay in between. This CDR3 is CASSLGNMGGYTF. As DNA, the CDR3 is TGTGCCAGCAGCTTAGGCAATATGGGAGGCTACACCTTC.

The chain joins TRBV6-5 to TRBJ2-7; D perhaps matches TRBD2 (6 bases). The V gene's germline CDR1 is MNHEY and CDR2 SVGAGI. Deletions cut 0 bases from V and 1 base from J, with 13 bases between. The CDR3 length is 16 residues. The CDR3 region is CASSYSIEEGSYEQYF. CDR3 coding DNA: TGTGCCAGCAGTTACTCGATTGAGGAGGGGTCCTACGAGCAGTACTTC.

The rearrangement links TRBV7-3 to TRBJ2-3, with D perhaps matching TRBD1 or TRBD2 (6 bases each). V lost 0 bases, J lost 4 bases, and 14 bases lay in between. The germline V gene has CDR1 SGHTA and CDR2 FQGTGA. This CDR3 has 16 amino acids. The CDR3 region is CASSLTTGGGSDTQYF. The CDR3, as DNA: TGTGCCAGCAGCTTAACAACAGGAGGGGGGTCAGATACGCAGTATTTT.

The chain links TRBV12-3 or TRBV12-4 to TRBJ2-4, with a tentative D call TRBD1 (8 bases). V lost 6 bases to trimming and J lost 5 bases, with 17 bases between them. The CDR3 loop spans 15 amino acids. The CDR3: CASSPQGGGQNIQYF. CDR3 DNA sequence: TGTGCCAGCAGCCCACAGGGGGGGGGGCAAAACATTCAGTACTTC.

This clonotype has a handful of counts. The rearrangement joins TRBV20-1 to TRBJ1-4; the match to TRBD1 covers 7 bases. The CDR3 contains 12 residues. Germline V gene data show CDR1 as DFQATT and CDR2 as SNEGSKA (reference sequence). The V gene end was trimmed by 1 base and the J gene end by 11 bases; junction bases not matched to a gene: 4. The CDR3 sequence: CSARGPDRKLFF. For the CDR3, the DNA is TGCAGTGCTAGAGGTCCGGACAGGAAACTGTTTTTT.

This clonotype was found many times. The chain is built from TRBV25-1 and TRBJ2-3; 11 positions agree with TRBD1. CDR1 and CDR2 from the germline V gene are MGHDK and SYGVNS. V was clipped by 1 base and J by 4 bases; unmatched bases: 4. The CDR3 has 16 amino acids. In DNA form, the CDR3 reads TGTGCCAGCAGTGAATCGGGGACAGGGGGGTCAGATACGCAGTATTTT. Translated: CASSESGTGGSDTQYF.

The chain uses TRBV18 and TRBJ1-5; D uncertain. The CDR3 consists of 13 residues. The V end lost 3 bases, the J end lost 3 bases, and 6 bases lay between the germline ends. Germline loops: CDR1 KGHSH, CDR2 LQKENI. In nucleotides, the CDR3 is TGTGCCAGCTCACCGACGCTCAATCAGCCCCAGCATTTT. It codes for CASSPTLNQPQHF.

This clonotype appeared a few times. The chain recombines TRBV27 with TRBJ2-3, with D possibly matching TRBD2 (6 bases). The CDR3 sequence is 15 residues long. Trimming shortened V by 1 base and J by 1 base, and 9 bases separated the two germline ends. Germline V CDR1 and CDR2: MNHEY, SMNVEV (reference sequence). DNA of the CDR3: TGTGCCAGCAGTTTATTTCGGGAGCGCACAGATACGCAGTATTTT. Encoded protein: CASSLFRERTDTQYF.

This sequence joins TRBV9 and TRBJ2-2, with TRBD1 identical over 9 bases. Looked up from germline, CDR1 is SGDLS and CDR2 is YYNGEE. This CDR3 has 16 amino acids. Germline trimming cut 4 bases from V and 4 bases from J; bases unmatched to any gene: 8. DNA for the CDR3: TGTGCCAGCAGCCTATGGGGACAGGGCTTCACCGGGGAGCTGTTTTTT. Residues: CASSLWGQGFTGELFF.

A few counts support this clonotype. The chain's CDR3 is CATSRDRRGLAGTKNTEAFF. For the CDR3, the DNA is TGTGCCACCAGCAGAGATCGGCGGGGTTTAGCGGGGACAAAGAACACTGAAGCTTTCTTT. The chain carries TRBV15 and TRBJ1-1; D may be TRBD1 (6 bases). The V gene lost 0 bases and the J gene lost 1 base, with 24 bases spanning the gap. The V gene's germline CDR1 is LNHNV and CDR2 YYDKDF (reference sequence). CDR3 length: 20 amino acids. The complete variable domain, with remaining parts taken from reference TRBV15 and TRBJ1-1, reads DAMVIQNPRYQVTQFGKPVTLSCSQTLNHNVMYWYQQKSSQAPKLLFHYYDKDFNNEADTPDNFQSRRPNTSFCFLDIRSPGLGDTAMYLCATSRDRRGLAGTKNTEAFFGQGTRLTVV.

This rearrangement joins TRBV5-1 to TRBJ1-3; 7 bases are a match to TRBD1. V dropped 0 bases and J dropped 0; count of bases not matched to a gene: 0. Per the germline V gene, CDR1 is SGHRS and CDR2 is YFSETQ. The CDR3 loop spans 15 amino acids. CDR3 protein: CASSLEGASGNTIYF. In nucleotides, the CDR3 is TGCGCCAGCAGCTTGGAGGGGGCCTCTGGAAACACCATATATTTT. Together with reference TRBV5-1 and TRBJ1-3, the CDR3 gives the full variable domain: KAGVTQTPRYLIKTRGQQVTLSCSPISGHRSVSWYQQTPGQGLQFLFEYFSETQRNKGNFPGRFSGRQFSNSRSEMNVSTLELGDSALYLCASSLEGASGNTIYFGEGSWLTVV.

The rearrangement joins TRBV5-1 to TRBJ1-6; TRBD1 is a possible D gene (5 bases). CDR3 length: 17 residues. CDR1 and CDR2 (germline): SGHRS, YFSETQ. Trimming took 0 bases from V and 7 from J, leaving 17 bases between them. CDR3 loop: CASSLAFAAGRNSPLHF. CDR3 sequence (DNA): TGCGCCAGCAGCTTGGCCTTCGCGGCAGGGCGCAATTCACCCCTCCACTTT.

This sequence joins TRBV6-5 and TRBJ2-7; TRBD1 might be the D (5 bases). This CDR3 is built from 15 residues. The germline V gene has CDR1 MNHEY and CDR2 SVGAGI. V shed 2 bases and J shed 0 bases, with 11 bases lying between them. CDR3 DNA: TGTGCCAGCAGTTACAGTAAGGACACCTCCTACGAGCAGTACTTC. Residues: CASSYSKDTSYEQYF.

This clonotype showed up many times. The rearrangement joins TRBV20-1 to TRBJ2-1; unclear D gene. Trimming pared 2 bases from V and 8 bases from J, leaving 16 bases between. The CDR3 extends over 14 amino acids. The germline V gene has CDR1 DFQATT and CDR2 SNEGSKA (reference sequence). The CDR3 region is CSARMSAFGHEQFF. CDR3 nucleotide sequence: TGCAGTGCTAGAATGAGCGCCTTCGGACATGAGCAGTTCTTC.

This clonotype was detected many times. This chain joins TRBV7-7 and TRBJ2-3; D call uncertain. CDR1 is SSHAT, CDR2 FNYEAQ, per germline (reference sequence). The CDR3 runs to 14 residues. The V end was cut by 2 bases, the J end by 1 base, with 7 bases between. Written as DNA, the CDR3 is TGTGCCAGCAGCTTATCGCCTGGCACAGATACGCAGTATTTT. It codes for CASSLSPGTDTQYF.

In its sample, this clonotype was seen a few times. The chain uses TRBV6-1 and TRBJ1-5; 12 bases align to TRBD1. Germline V gives CDR1 MNHNS, CDR2 SASEGT. The J segment lost 7 bases and the V segment lost 7 bases, leaving 8 bases of the junction unmatched. The CDR3 is made up of 15 amino acids. The CDR3 nucleotides are TGTGCCAGCACCCGGGACAGGGGGCGCGGGCAGCCCCAGCATTTT. This translates into CASTRDRGRGQPQHF.

This clonotype was counted between two and nine times. V and J are TRBV4-1 and TRBJ1-3; D is possibly TRBD1 (6 bases). Germline V gene lookup returns CDR1 MGHRA and CDR2 YSYEKL. The ends were cut back, 2 bases at V and 0 bases at J, with 8 bases in the middle. The CDR3 spans 15 residues. CDR3 sequence: CASSQQGFSGNTIYF. CDR3 DNA sequence: TGCGCCAGCAGCCAACAGGGGTTCTCTGGAAACACCATATATTTT.

This clonotype has a count of ten or more. The gene calls are TRBV28 and TRBJ2-1; no clear D gene. The CDR3 totals 13 residues. V gave up 4 bases and J gave up 7 bases, with 11 bases separating them. Germline CDR1 is MDHEN and CDR2 is SYDVKM. The CDR3 DNA reads as TGTGCCAGCAGTTCCTACCAGGTTAATGAGCAGTTCTTC. Amino acids: CASSSYQVNEQFF. Using reference TRBV28 and TRBJ2-1 for the parts outside the CDR3, the full variable domain is DVKVTQSSRYLVKRTGEKVFLECVQDMDHENMFWYRQDPGLGLRLIYFSYDVKMKEKGDIPEGYSVSREKKERFSLILESASTNQTSMYLCASSSYQVNEQFFGPGTRLTVL.

This chain connects TRBV20-1 to TRBJ1-2; D remains unclear. V gave up 1 base and J gave up 3 bases, with 3 bases separating them. In germline, CDR1 is DFQATT, CDR2 SNEGSKA (reference sequence). The CDR3 runs 11 residues. CDR3 coding DNA: TGCAGTGCTAGAGCGGACTATGGCTACACCTTC. It yields the protein CSARADYGYTF.